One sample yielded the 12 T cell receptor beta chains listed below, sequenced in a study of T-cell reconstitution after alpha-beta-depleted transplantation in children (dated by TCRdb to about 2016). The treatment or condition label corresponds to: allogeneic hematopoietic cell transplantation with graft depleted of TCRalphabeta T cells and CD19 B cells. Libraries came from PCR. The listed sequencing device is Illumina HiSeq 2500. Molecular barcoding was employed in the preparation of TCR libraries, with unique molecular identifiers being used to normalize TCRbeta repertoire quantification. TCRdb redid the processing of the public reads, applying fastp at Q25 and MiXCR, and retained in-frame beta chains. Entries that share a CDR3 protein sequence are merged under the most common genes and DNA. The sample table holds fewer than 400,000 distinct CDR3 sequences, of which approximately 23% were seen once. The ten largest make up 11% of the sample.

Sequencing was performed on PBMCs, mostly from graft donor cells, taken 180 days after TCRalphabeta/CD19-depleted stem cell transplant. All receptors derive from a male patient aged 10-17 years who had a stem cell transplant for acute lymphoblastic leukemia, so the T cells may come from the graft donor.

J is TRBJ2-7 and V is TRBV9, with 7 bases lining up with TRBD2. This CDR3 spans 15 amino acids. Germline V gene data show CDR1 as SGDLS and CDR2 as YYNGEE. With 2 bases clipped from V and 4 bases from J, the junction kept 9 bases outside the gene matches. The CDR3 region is CASSVESGMGYEQYF. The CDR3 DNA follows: TGTGCCAGCAGCGTTGAAAGCGGGATGGGATACGAGCAGTACTTC. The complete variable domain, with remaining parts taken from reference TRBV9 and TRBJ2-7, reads DSGVTQTPKHLITATGQRVTLRCSPRSGDLSVYWYQQSLDQGLQFLIQYYNGEERAKGNILERFSAQQFPDLHSELNLSSLELGDSALYFCASSVESGMGYEQYFGPGTRLTVT.

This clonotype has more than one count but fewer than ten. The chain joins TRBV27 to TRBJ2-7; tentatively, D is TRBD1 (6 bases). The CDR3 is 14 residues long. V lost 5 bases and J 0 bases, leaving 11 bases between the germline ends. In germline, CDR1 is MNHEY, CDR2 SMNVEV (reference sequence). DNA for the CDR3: TGTGCCAGCAGTCACAGGGTGAGCTCCTACGAGCAGTACTTC. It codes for CASSHRVSSYEQYF.

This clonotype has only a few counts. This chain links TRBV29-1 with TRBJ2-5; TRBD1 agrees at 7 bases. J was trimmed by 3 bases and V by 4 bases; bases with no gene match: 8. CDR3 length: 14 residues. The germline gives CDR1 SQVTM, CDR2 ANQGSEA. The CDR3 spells CSVADRPREETQYF. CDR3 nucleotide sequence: TGCAGCGTTGCGGACAGGCCAAGGGAAGAGACCCAGTACTTC.

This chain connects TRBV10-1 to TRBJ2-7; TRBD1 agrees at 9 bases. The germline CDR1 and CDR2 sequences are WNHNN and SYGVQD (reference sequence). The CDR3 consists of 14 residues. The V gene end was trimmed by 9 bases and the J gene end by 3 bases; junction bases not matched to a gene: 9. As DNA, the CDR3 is TGCGCCAGTGAGCCGACGGGACAGGGCTACGAGCAGTACTTC. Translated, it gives CASEPTGQGYEQYF.

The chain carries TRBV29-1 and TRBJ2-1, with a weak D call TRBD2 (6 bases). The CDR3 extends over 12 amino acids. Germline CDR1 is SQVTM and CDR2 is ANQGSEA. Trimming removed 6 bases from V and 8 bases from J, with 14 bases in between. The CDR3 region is CSVVTSLHEQFF. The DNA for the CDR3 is TGCAGCGTCGTGACTAGTCTCCATGAGCAGTTCTTC.

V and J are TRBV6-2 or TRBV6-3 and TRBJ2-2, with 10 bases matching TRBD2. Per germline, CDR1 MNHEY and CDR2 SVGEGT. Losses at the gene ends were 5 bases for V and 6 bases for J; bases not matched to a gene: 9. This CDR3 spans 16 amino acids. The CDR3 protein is CASSPAGGVIAGELFF. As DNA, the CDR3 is TGTGCCAGCAGTCCAGCGGGAGGGGTGATAGCCGGGGAGCTGTTTTTT.

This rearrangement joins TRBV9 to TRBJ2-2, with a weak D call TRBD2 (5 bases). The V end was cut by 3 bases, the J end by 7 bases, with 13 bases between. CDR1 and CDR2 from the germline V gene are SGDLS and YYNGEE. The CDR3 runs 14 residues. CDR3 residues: CASSEYTRGGELFF. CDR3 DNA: TGTGCCAGCAGCGAATACACCCGGGGCGGGGAGCTGTTTTTT.

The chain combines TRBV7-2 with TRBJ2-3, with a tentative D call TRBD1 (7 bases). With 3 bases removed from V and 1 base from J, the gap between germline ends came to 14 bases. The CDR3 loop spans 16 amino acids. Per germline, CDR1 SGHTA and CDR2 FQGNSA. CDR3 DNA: TGTGCCAGCAGCTTGGGCCGGAGGGGGCGCACAGATACGCAGTATTTT. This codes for CASSLGRRGRTDTQYF.

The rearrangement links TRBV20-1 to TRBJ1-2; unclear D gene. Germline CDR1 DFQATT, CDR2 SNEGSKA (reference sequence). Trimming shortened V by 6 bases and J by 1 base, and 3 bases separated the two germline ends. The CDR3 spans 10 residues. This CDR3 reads CSAHNYGYTF. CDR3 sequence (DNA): TGCAGTGCCCATAACTATGGCTACACCTTC.

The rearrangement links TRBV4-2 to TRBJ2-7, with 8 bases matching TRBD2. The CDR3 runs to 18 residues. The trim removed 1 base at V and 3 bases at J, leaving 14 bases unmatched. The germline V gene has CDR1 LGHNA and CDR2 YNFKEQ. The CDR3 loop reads CASSQGPVSGIQHYEQYF. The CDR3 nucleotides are TGTGCCAGCAGCCAAGGCCCGGTTAGCGGGATACAGCACTACGAGCAGTACTTC.

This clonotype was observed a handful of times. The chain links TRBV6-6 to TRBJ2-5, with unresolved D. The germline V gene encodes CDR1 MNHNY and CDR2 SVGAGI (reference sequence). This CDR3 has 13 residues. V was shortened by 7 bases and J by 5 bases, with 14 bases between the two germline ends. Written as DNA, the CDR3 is TGTGCCAGCAAAGCCAGGCCCGGGGAGACCCAGTACTTC. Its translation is CASKARPGETQYF.

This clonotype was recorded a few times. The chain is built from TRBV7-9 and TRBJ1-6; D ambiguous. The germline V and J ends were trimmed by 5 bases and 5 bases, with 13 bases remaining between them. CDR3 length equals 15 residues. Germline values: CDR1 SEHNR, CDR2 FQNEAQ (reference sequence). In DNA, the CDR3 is TGTGCCAGCAGCCGCGAGGCGGTAGATAATTCACCCCTCCACTTT. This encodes CASSREAVDNSPLHF.